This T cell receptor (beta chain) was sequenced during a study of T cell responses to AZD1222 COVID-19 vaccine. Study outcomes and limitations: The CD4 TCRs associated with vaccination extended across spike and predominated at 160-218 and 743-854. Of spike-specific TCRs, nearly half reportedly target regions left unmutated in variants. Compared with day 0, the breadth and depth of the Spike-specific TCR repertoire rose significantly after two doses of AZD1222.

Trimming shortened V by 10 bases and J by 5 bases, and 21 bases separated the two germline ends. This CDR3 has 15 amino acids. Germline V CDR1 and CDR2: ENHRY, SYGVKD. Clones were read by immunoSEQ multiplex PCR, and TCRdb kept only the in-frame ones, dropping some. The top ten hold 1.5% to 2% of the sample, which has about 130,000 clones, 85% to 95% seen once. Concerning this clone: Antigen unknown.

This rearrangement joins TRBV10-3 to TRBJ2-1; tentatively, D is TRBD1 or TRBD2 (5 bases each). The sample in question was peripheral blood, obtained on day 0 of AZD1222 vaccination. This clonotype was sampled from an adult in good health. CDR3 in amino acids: CASSPRVGDDNEQFF. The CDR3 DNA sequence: TGTGCCAGTTCCCCTCGGGTTGGGGACGACAATGAGCAGTTCTTC.